This T cell receptor beta chain was recovered during a study of T-cell reconstitution after alpha-beta-depleted transplantation in children. Overall study results and limits: It was newly produced T cells that mostly accounted for T-cell counts and diversity one year after transplant. The origin of high day-60 TCRbeta diversity in some patients lay in surviving recipient T cells and thymic progenitors. Expanded clones from the graft, numbering several hundred, reportedly supplied alpha-beta T cells about two months after transplant.

V gave up 5 bases and J gave up 6 bases, with 16 bases separating them. CDR3 length: 15 residues. The germline CDR1 and CDR2 sequences are MDHEN and SYDVKM. In its sample, this clonotype was seen many times. Its antigen is unidentified. Unique molecular identifiers were used in preparing the TCRbeta library. TCRdb re-called the PCR reads through MiXCR, storing one row per CDR3 protein. The sample lists approximately 97,000 distinct CDR3 sequences; less than 6% were seen once. The chain links TRBV28 to TRBJ1-4; D may be TRBD1 (5 bases). Sequences were derived from PBMCs, mostly from graft donor cells, sampled 60 days after TCRalphabeta/CD19-depleted stem cell transplant. The sequence was obtained from a female patient younger than 10 who had a stem cell transplant for Fanconi anemia, so the T cells may come from the graft donor. The CDR3 loop is CASSGTGTGDEKLFF. For the CDR3, the DNA is TGTGCCAGCAGTGGGACCGGGACCGGGGATGAAAAACTGTTTTTT.